This TCR beta chain came from a study of T cell responses to AZD1222 COVID-19 vaccine. Repertoires were generated with immunoSEQ multiplex PCR, while TCRdb's copy carries only in-frame clones and drops some. There are about 140,000 clones in the sample, with about 2.2% held by the top ten. Turning to this clone: Its target is unknown.

This CDR3 spans 15 amino acids. The germline CDR1 and CDR2 sequences are SGHTA and FQGNSA. V lost 5 bases to trimming and J lost 9 bases, with 21 bases between them. Findings and limits, study-wide: Spike was spanned by vaccine-associated CD4 TCRs, which were dominant at 160-218 and 743-854.

This clonotype was sampled from an adult in good health. What was sequenced was peripheral blood. The V call is TRBV7-2, the J call TRBJ2-3; D call uncertain. CDR3 nucleotides: TGTGCCAGCAGCGACCGCCGACCCCCGCCCGGGACGCAGTATTTT. It is translated as CASSDRRPPPGTQYF.